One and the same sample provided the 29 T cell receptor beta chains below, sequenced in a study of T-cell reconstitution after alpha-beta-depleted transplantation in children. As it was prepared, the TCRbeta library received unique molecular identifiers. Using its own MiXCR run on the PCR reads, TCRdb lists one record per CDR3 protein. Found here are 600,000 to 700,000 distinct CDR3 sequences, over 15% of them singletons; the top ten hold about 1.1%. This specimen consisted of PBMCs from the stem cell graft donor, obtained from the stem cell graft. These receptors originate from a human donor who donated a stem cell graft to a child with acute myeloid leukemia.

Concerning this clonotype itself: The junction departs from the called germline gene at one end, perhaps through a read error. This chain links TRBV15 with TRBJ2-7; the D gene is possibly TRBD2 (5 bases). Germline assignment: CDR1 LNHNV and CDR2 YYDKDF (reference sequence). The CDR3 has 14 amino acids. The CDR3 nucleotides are TGTGCCACCAGCAGTCCCTACGCGGGCTACGGGCAGTACTTC. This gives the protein CATSSPYAGYGQYF.

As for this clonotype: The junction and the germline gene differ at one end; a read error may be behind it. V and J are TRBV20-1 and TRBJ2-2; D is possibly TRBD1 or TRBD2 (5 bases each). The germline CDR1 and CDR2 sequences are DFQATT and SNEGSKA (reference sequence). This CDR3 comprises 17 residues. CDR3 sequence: CSARAFPAVGNTGDLFF. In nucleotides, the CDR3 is TGCAGTGCTAGAGCCTTCCCGGCCGTCGGGAACACCGGGGACCTGTTTTTT.

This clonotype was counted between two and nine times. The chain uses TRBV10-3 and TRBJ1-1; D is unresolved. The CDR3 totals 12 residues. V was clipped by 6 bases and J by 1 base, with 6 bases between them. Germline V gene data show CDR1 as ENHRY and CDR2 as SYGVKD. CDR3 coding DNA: TGTGCCATCAGGGAGGAGAACACTGAAGCTTTCTTT. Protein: CAIREENTEAFF.

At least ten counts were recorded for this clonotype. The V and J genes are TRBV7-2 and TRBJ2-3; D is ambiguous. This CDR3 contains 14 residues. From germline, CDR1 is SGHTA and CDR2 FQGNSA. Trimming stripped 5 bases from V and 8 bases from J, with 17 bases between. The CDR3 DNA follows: TGTGCCAGCAGCCCTGAGGTTAACTCTGCTACGCAGTATTTT. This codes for CASSPEVNSATQYF.

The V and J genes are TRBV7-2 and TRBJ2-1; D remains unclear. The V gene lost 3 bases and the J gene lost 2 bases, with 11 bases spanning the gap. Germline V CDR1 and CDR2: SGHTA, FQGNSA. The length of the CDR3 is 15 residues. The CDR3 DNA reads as TGTGCCAGCAGCTTTGGGCTGATCCCCTACAATGAGCAGTTCTTC. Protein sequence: CASSFGLIPYNEQFF.

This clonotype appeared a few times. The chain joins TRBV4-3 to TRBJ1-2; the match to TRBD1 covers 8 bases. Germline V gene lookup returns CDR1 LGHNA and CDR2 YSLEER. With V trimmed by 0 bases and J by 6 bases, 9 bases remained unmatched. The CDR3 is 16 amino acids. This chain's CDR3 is CASSQDRAGGADGYTF. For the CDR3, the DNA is TGCGCCAGCAGCCAAGATAGGGCAGGGGGCGCGGATGGCTACACCTTC.

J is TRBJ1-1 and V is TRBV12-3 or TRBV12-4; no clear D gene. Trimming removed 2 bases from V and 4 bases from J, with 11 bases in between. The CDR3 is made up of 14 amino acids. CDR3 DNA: TGTGCCAGCAGTTTAAGTGGCGTGGGCACTGAAGCTTTCTTT. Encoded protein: CASSLSGVGTEAFF.

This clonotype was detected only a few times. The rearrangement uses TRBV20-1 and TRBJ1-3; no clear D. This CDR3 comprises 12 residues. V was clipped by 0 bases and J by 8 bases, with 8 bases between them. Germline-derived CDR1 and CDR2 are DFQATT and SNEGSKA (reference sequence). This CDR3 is CSARDEVDTIYF. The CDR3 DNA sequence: TGCAGTGCTAGAGATGAAGTGGACACCATATATTTT.

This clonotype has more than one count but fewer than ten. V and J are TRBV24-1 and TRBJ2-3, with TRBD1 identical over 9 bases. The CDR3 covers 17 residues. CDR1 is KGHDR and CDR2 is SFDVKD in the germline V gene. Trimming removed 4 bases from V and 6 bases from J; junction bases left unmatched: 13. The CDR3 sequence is CATSDPYRDRDLDTQYF. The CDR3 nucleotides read TGTGCCACCAGTGACCCTTACCGGGACAGGGATTTGGATACGCAGTATTTT.

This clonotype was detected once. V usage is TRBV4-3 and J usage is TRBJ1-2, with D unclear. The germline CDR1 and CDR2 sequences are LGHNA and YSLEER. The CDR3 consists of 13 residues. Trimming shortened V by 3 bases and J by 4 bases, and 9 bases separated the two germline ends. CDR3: CASSQQDFYGYTF. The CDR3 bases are TGCGCCAGCAGCCAGCAGGATTTCTATGGCTACACCTTC.

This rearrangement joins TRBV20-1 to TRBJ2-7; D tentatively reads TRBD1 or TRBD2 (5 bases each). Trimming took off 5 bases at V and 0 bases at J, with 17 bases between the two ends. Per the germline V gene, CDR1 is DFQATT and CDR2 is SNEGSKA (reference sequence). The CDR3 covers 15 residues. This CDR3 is CSAGAMDSNSYEQYF. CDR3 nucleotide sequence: TGCAGTGCTGGGGCCATGGACTCCAACTCCTACGAGCAGTACTTC.

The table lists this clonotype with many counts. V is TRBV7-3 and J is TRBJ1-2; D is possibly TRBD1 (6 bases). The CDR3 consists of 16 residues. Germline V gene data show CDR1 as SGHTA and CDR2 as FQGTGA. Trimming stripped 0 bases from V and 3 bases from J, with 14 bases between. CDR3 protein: CASSLTGADSDYGYTF. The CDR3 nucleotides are TGTGCCAGCAGCTTAACGGGGGCTGACAGCGACTATGGCTACACCTTC.

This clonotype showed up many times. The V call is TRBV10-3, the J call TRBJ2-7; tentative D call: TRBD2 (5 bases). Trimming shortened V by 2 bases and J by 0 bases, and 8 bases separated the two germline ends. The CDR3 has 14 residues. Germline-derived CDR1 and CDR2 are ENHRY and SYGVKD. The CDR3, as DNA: TGTGCCATCAGTGAGGAGGGTTACTCCTACGAGCAGTACGTC. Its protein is CAISEEGYSYEQYV.

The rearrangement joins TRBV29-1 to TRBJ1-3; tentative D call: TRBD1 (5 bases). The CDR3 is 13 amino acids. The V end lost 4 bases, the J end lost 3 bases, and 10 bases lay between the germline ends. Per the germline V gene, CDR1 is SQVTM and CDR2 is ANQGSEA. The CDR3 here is CSVGTRGGNTIYF. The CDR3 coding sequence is TGCAGCGTTGGGACGAGGGGTGGAAACACCATATATTTT.

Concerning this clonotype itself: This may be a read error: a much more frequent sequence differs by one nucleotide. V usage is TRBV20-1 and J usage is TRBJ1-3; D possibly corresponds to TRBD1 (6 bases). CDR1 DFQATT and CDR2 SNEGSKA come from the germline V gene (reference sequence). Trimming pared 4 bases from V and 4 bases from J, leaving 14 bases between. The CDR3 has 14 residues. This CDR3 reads CSATDSVQGNTIYF. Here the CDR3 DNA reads TGCAGTGCTACGGACAGCGTGCAAGGAAACACCATATATTTT.

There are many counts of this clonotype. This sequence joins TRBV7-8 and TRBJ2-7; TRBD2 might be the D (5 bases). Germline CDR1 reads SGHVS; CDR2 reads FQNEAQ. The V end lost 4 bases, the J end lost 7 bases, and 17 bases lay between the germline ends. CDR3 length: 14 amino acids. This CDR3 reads CASSSRTGMGEQYV. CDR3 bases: TGTGCCAGCAGCTCCCGGACGGGAATGGGTGAGCAGTACGTC.

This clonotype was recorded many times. CDR3 in amino acids: CASSLEVYSNQPQHF. The DNA for the CDR3 is TGTGCCAGCAGTTTAGAAGTTTATAGCAATCAGCCCCAGCATTTT. V is TRBV12-3 or TRBV12-4 and J is TRBJ1-5; unclear D gene. The CDR3 consists of 15 residues. V was pared by 1 base and J by 0 bases, with 7 bases between.

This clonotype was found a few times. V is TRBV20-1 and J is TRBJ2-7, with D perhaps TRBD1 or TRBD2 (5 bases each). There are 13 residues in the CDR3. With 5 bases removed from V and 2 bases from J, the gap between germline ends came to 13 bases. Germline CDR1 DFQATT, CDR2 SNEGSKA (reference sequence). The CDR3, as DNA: TGCAGTGCTCGACCAGGGACGACCTACGAGCAGTACTTC. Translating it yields CSARPGTTYEQYF.

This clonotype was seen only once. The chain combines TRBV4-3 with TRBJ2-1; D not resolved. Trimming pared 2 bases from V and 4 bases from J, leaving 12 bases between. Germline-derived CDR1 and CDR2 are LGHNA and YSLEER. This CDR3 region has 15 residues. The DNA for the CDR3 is TGCGCCAGCAGCCAAAGGGAATCCGCTTACAATGAGCAGTTCTTC. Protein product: CASSQRESAYNEQFF.

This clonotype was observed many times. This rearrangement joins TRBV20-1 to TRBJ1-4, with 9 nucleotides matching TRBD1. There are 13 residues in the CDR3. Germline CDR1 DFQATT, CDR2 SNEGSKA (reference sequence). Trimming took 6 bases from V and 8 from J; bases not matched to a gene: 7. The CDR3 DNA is TGCAGTGCAAAAGGACAGGGGCAGGAAAAACTGTTTTTT. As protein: CSAKGQGQEKLFF.

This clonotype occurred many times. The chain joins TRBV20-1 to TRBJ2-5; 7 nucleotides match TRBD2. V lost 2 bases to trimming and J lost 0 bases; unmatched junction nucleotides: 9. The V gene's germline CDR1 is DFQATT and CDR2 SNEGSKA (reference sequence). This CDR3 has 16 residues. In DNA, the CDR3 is TGCAGTGCTAGACCATTCCTAGCGGCGTACCAAGAGACCCAGTACTTC. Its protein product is CSARPFLAAYQETQYF.

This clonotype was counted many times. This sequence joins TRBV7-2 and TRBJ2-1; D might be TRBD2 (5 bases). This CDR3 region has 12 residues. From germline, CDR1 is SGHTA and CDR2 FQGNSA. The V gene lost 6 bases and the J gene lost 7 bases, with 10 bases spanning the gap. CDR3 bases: TGTGCCAGCAGTCCCCCGGGGAATGAGCAGTTCTTC. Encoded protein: CASSPPGNEQFF. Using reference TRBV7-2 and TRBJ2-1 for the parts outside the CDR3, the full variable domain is GAGVSQSPSNKVTEKGKDVELRCDPISGHTALYWYRQSLGQGLEFLIYFQGNSAPDKSGLPSDRFSAERTGGSVSTLTIQRTQQEDSAVYLCASSPPGNEQFFGPGTRLTVL.

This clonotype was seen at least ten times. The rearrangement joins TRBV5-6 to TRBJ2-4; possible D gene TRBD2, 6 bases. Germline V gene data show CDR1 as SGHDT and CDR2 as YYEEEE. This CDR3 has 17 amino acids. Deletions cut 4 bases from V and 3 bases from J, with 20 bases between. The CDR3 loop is CASSPSVRGEDKNIQYF. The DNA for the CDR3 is TGTGCCAGCAGCCCTTCGGTGAGAGGGGAGGACAAAAACATTCAGTACTTC.

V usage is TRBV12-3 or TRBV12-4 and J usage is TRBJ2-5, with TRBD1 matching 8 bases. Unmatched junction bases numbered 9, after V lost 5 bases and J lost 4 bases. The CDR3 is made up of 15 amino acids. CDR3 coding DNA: TGTGCCAGCAGTCCTCTCCAGGGGGCAGGAGAGACCCAGTACTTC. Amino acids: CASSPLQGAGETQYF.

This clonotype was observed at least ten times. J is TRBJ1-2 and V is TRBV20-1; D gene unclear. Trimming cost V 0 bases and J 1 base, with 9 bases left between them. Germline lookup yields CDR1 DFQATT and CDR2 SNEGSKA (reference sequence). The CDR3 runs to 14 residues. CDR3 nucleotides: TGCAGTGCTAGAGATCCCCACCTTAACTATGGCTACACCTTC. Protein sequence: CSARDPHLNYGYTF.

The CDR3 reads CASTPDGWETQYF. Written as DNA, the CDR3 is TGTGCCAGCACCCCTGACGGCTGGGAGACCCAGTACTTC. The rearrangement uses TRBV7-9 and TRBJ2-5, with unresolved D. Looked up from germline, CDR1 is SEHNR and CDR2 is FQNEAQ (reference sequence). V dropped 7 bases and J dropped 5 bases, with 14 bases sitting between them. CDR3 length equals 13 residues.

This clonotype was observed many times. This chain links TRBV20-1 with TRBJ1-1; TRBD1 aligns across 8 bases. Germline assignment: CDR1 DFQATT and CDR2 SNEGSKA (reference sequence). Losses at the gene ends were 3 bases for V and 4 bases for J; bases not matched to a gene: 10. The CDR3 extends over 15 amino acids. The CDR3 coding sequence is TGCAGTGCTAGGGACTCGAACAGGGGGGGCACTGAAGCTTTCTTT. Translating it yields CSARDSNRGGTEAFF.

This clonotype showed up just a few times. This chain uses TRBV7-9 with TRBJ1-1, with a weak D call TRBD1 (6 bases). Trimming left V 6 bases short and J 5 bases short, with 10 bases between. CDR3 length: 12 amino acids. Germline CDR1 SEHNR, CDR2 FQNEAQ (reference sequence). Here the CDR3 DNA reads TGTGCCAGCAGGGATAGGGGGACTGAAGCTTTCTTT. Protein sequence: CASRDRGTEAFF.

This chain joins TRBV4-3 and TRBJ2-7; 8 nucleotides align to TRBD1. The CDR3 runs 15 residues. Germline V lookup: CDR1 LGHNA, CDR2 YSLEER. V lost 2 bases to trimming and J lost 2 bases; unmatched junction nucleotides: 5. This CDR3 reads CASSQRDRTTYEQYF. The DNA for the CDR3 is TGCGCCAGCAGCCAAAGGGACAGGACAACCTACGAGCAGTACTTC.